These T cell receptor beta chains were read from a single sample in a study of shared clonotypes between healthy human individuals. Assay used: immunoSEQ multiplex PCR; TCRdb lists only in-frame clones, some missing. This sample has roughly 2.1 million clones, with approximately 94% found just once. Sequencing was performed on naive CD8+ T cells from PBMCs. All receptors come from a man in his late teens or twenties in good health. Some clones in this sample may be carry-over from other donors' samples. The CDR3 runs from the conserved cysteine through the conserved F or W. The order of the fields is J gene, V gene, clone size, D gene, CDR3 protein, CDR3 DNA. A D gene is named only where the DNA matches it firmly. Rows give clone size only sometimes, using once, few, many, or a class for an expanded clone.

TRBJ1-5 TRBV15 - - CATSRDRPQAYSNQPQHF TGTGCCACCAGCAGAGATCGCCCTCAGGCTTATAGCAATCAGCCCCAGCATTTT
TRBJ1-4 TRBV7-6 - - CASSRIGLDKLFF TGTGCCAGCAGTCGAATCGGGTTGGATAAACTGTTTTTT
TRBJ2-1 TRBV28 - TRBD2 CASSSGLAGMSEQFF TGTGCCAGCAGTTCGGGACTAGCGGGTATGAGTGAGCAGTTCTTC
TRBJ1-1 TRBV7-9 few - CALATAGLNTEAFF TGTGCCTTGGCGACGGCAGGCCTGAACACTGAAGCTTTCTTT
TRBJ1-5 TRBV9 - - CASSVGGGWEPQHF TGTGCCAGCAGCGTAGGGGGCGGGTGGGAGCCCCAGCATTTT
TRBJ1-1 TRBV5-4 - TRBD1 CASRRPGQGETEAFF TGTGCCAGCAGACGGCCGGGACAGGGGGAAACTGAAGCTTTCTTT
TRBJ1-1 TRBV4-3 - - CASSQDRRNGEAFF TGCGCCAGCAGCCAAGATAGAAGAAACGGTGAAGCTTTCTTT
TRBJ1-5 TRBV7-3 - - CASSGGGNQPQHF TGTGCCAGCAGCGGGGGCGGGAATCAGCCCCAGCATTTT
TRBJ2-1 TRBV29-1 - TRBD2 CSVEGHSSGRTWEQFF TGCAGCGTTGAAGGCCATTCTAGCGGGAGAACGTGGGAGCAGTTCTTC
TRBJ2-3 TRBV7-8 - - CASSPLDSTDTQYF TGTGCCAGCAGTCCGCTGGACAGCACAGATACGCAGTATTTT
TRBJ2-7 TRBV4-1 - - CASSQEGGQGYEQYF TGCGCCAGCAGCCAAGAAGGGGGGCAGGGCTACGAGCAGTACTTC
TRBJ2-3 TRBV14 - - CASSLPESKTQYF TGTGCCAGCAGCCTCCCCGAGTCTAAAACGCAGTATTTT
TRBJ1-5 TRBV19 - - CASSIGAGRYQPQHF TGTGCCAGTAGTATAGGGGCAGGGAGGTACCAGCCCCAGCATTTT